Shown below are 9 T cell receptor beta chains from a single sample sequenced in a study of T cells in Graves' hyperthyroidism and ophthalmopathy. The TCR beta CDR3 regions underwent amplification using RNA transcripts as the source. HTBI primers drove first-round RT-PCR of the TCR CDR3. TCRdb re-called the multiplex PCR reads through MiXCR, storing one row per CDR3 protein. The sample records more than 500,000 distinct CDR3 sequences, roughly 15% being singletons. Sequenced sample: blood. These receptors all come from a middle-aged woman with Graves' ophthalmopathy.

The table lists this clonotype with many counts. This rearrangement joins TRBV13 to TRBJ1-1, with 7 bases lining up with TRBD1. Germline CDR1 is PRHDT and CDR2 is FYEKMQ (reference sequence). This CDR3 is 13 amino acids long. Trimming removed 5 bases from V and 3 bases from J; junction bases left unmatched: 3. The CDR3: CASSRGHDTEAFF. The CDR3 DNA follows: TGTGCCAGCAGCAGGGGGCATGACACTGAAGCTTTCTTT.

Many counts were recorded for this clonotype. V usage is TRBV30 and J usage is TRBJ2-2; D gene ambiguous. V lost 7 bases, J lost 4 bases, and 25 bases lay in between. This CDR3 spans 17 amino acids. Germline CDR1 GTSNPN, CDR2 SVGIG (reference sequence). CDR3 nucleotides: TGTGCCTCCCTCACCCCCTCTGACCTCTTCATCACCGGGGAGCTGTTTTTT. Translated: CASLTPSDLFITGELFF.

Worth noting for this clonotype: This clone may be a read error of a much larger clone one base away. V and J are TRBV29-1 and TRBJ1-2; D unresolved. Germline CDR1 is SQVTM and CDR2 is ANQGSEA. Trimming left V 5 bases short and J 2 bases short, with 9 bases between. The CDR3 loop spans 12 amino acids. The CDR3 loop reads CSVSQHNYGYTF. CDR3 DNA sequence: TGCAGCGTTAGTCAACACAACTATGGCTACACCTTC.

This clonotype was counted ten times or more. This sequence joins TRBV20-1 and TRBJ1-5, with TRBD1 matching over 7 bases. Germline V gene data show CDR1 as DFQATT and CDR2 as SNEGSKA (reference sequence). V was pared by 5 bases and J by 4 bases, with 5 bases of the junction left unmatched. The CDR3 runs 13 residues. Here the CDR3 DNA reads TGCAGTGCTTCTGGACAGGCGAATCAGCCCCAGCATTTT. Translated, it gives CSASGQANQPQHF.

The V call is TRBV5-1, the J call TRBJ2-2, with a tentative D call TRBD2 (5 bases). Germline V CDR1 and CDR2: SGHRS, YFSETQ. This CDR3 spans 18 amino acids. V shed 4 bases and J shed 0 bases, with 19 bases lying between them. CDR3 DNA: TGCGCCAGCAGCCTGGAGCCGGGAATGCTATCGAACACCGGGGAGCTGTTTTTT. Amino acids: CASSLEPGMLSNTGELFF.

This clonotype was counted at least ten times. The J gene is TRBJ1-2, the V gene TRBV20-1; D unclear. Germline V gene data show CDR1 as DFQATT and CDR2 as SNEGSKA (reference sequence). Deletions cut 4 bases from V and 4 bases from J, with 10 bases between. This CDR3 is built from 12 residues. The CDR3 is CSAKGGIYGYTF. The CDR3, as DNA: TGCAGTGCTAAGGGAGGTATCTATGGCTACACCTTC.

CDR3 sequence: CAWSRRIAGGNLPQHF. CDR3 bases: TGTGCCTGGAGTAGGCGAATCGCAGGGGGCAATTTACCCCAGCATTTT. This chain joins TRBV30 and TRBJ1-5; 8 bases match TRBD1. CDR1 and CDR2 from the germline V gene are GTSNPN and SVGIG (reference sequence). The V segment lost 2 bases and the J segment 10 bases; nucleotides outside the gene matches: 16. CDR3 size: 16 residues.

This clonotype was observed many times. The CDR3 loop is CASRSTGVGEQYF. CDR3 DNA sequence: TGTGCCAGCAGAAGTACAGGGGTTGGCGAGCAGTACTTC. This chain joins TRBV12-3 or TRBV12-4 and TRBJ2-7; 7 nucleotides line up with TRBD1. V was clipped by 6 bases and J by 6 bases; unmatched bases: 8. The CDR3 has 13 amino acids.

This clonotype has ten or more counts. The chain uses TRBV7-2 and TRBJ2-7, with D uncertain. CDR1 is SGHTA, CDR2 FQGNSA, per germline. CDR3 size: 12 residues. V was trimmed by 5 bases and J by 7 bases, leaving 12 bases between them. CDR3 region: CASSLSLQEQYF. The CDR3 DNA reads TGTGCCAGCAGCCTTAGTCTCCAGGAGCAGTACTTC. Supplemented by reference TRBV7-2 and TRBJ2-7, the full variable domain reads GAGVSQSPSNKVTEKGKDVELRCDPISGHTALYWYRQSLGQGLEFLIYFQGNSAPDKSGLPSDRFSAERTGGSVSTLTIQRTQQEDSAVYLCASSLSLQEQYFGPGTRLTVT.